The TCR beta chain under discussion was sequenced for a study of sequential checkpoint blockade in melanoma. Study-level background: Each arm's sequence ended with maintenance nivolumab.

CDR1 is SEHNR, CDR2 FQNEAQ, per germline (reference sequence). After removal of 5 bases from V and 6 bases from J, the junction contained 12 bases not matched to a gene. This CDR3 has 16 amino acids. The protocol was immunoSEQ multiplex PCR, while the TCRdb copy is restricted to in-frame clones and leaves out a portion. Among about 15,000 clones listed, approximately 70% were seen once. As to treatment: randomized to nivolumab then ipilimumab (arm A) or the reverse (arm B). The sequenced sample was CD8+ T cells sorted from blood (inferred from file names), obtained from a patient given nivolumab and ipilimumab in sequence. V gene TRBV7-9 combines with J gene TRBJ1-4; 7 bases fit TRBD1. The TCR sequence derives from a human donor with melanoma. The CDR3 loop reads CASSGRQGPGDEKLFF. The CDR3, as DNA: TGTGCCAGCAGCGGACGACAGGGCCCGGGAGATGAAAAACTGTTTTTT.